This T cell receptor (beta chain) derives from a study of T cells in Graves' hyperthyroidism and ophthalmopathy. Study in general: Pretreatment peripheral blood was obtained at initial diagnosis.

PBMCs came from around 10 ml fresh peripheral blood. In its sample, this clonotype was seen a few times. TCR beta CDR3 region amplification was performed from RNA transcripts. TCR CDR3 underwent first-round RT-PCR with the HTBI primer set. TCRdb called the multiplex PCR reads again in MiXCR, with one record for every CDR3 protein. Altogether around 690,000 distinct CDR3 sequences are present, 15% to 20% being singletons, with the ten largest covering roughly a sixth. Trimming took 4 bases from V and 4 from J, leaving 8 bases between them. This CDR3 is 12 amino acids long. The germline V gene has CDR1 SGHRS and CDR2 YFSETQ.

The chain combines TRBV5-1 with TRBJ1-2, with D perhaps matching TRBD1 (5 bases). Sequencing was performed on blood. This clonotype was sampled from a man aged 50 to 60 with Graves' hyperthyroidism. As DNA, the CDR3 is TGCGCCAGCAGCATGGGACCCTATGGCTACACCTTC. Translation gives CASSMGPYGYTF. Filled out from reference TRBV5-1 and TRBJ1-2, the complete variable domain reads KAGVTQTPRYLIKTRGQQVTLSCSPISGHRSVSWYQQTPGQGLQFLFEYFSETQRNKGNFPGRFSGRQFSNSRSEMNVSTLELGDSALYLCASSMGPYGYTFGSGTRLTVV.